The clone carrying this T cell receptor (beta chain) was recorded a few times. Antigen specificity is unknown. The CDR3 runs to 11 residues. From germline, CDR1 is ENHRY and CDR2 SYGVKD. V was clipped by 3 bases and J by 10 bases, with 9 bases between them. Constant-segment-primed 5'RACE gave TCR alpha and TCR beta cDNA libraries with sample barcodes and UMIs. TCRdb analysed the 5' RACE reads with MiXCR anew, one entry per CDR3 protein. The sample holds 250,000 to 350,000 distinct CDR3 sequences, 19% seen once. The sample originates from a study of T-cell memory formation after mild COVID-19. Looking at the study overall: The TCR clusters were mostly specific to one donor.

Overall study findings and caveats: Nothing showed for sure that second-wave clones peaking on day 37 were SARS-CoV-2 specific.

J is TRBJ1-1 and V is TRBV10-3; D not resolved. The sequence was collected from a young man who had mild COVID-19 (a few samples of this study predate the infection). Cell type and time point are not known. Sample: PBMCs or a T cell subset sorted from them (not recorded which). The CDR3 is CAISEGPLAFF. The CDR3 DNA follows: TGTGCCATCAGTGAAGGCCCACTAGCTTTCTTT.